A single sample gave rise to the 7 T cell receptor beta chains below, sequenced in a study of cytotoxic CD8 clonotypes in ibrutinib-treated CLL. The method was immunoSEQ multiplex PCR; TCRdb's version includes in-frame clones alone and lacks a portion of them. The sample shows about 45,000 clones, roughly two thirds of them seen only once. Material: PBMCs, obtained after 12 months of ibrutinib treatment. These receptors were collected from a human donor with chronic lymphocytic leukemia.

A few counts support this clone. This chain joins TRBV11-2 and TRBJ2-1; possibly TRBD1 for D (5 bases). The germline V gene has CDR1 SGHAT and CDR2 FQNNGV. The V and J ends lost 3 bases and 6 bases respectively, with 15 bases between them. The CDR3 has 15 residues. The CDR3 DNA reads as TGTGCCAGCAGCTTCGTCGCAAAAAGGGGCAATGAGCAGTTCTTC. This encodes CASSFVAKRGNEQFF.

The J gene is TRBJ2-5, the V gene TRBV7-9; no firm D call. V lost 2 bases to trimming and J lost 1 base, with 14 bases between them. This CDR3 is built from 16 residues. Germline-derived CDR1 and CDR2 are SEHNR and FQNEAQ (reference sequence). Here the CDR3 DNA reads TGTGCCAGCAGCTTAAGGCCGGGCACCGGCCAAGAGACCCAGTACTTC. Protein: CASSLRPGTGQETQYF.

J is TRBJ2-4 and V is TRBV27; 7 nucleotides agree with TRBD1. V lost 5 bases, J lost 0 bases, and 13 bases stayed unmatched. The CDR3 has 18 amino acids. Germline V gene data show CDR1 as MNHEY and CDR2 as SMNVEV (reference sequence). This CDR3 is CASSGSGTETLAKNIQYF. As DNA, the CDR3 is TGTGCCAGCAGTGGGTCCGGGACAGAGACCTTAGCCAAAAACATTCAGTACTTC.

In DNA form, the CDR3 reads TGTGCCAGCAGTCCTCTGGCGGGTTATGGTCACGAGCAGTACTTC. It yields the protein CASSPLAGYGHEQYF. The rearrangement uses TRBV6-6 and TRBJ2-7; weak D call: TRBD2 (5 bases). This CDR3 contains 15 residues. Germline V lookup: CDR1 MNHNY, CDR2 SVGAGI (reference sequence). Trimming removed 5 bases from V and 5 bases from J, with 19 bases in between.

The chain joins TRBV18 to TRBJ1-6; D not certain. CDR1 and CDR2 (germline): KGHSH, LQKENI. Trimming pared 5 bases from V and 12 bases from J, leaving 11 bases between. The CDR3 length is 12 residues. For the CDR3, the DNA is TGTGCCAGCTCAACCGGAGAGGTACCCCTCCACTTT. Protein sequence: CASSTGEVPLHF.

This chain uses TRBV5-8 with TRBJ2-1, with 8 bases fitting TRBD2. Trimming removed 9 bases from V and 7 bases from J; junction bases left unmatched: 9. The CDR3 has 13 amino acids. Germline values: CDR1 SGHTS, CDR2 YDEGEE. The CDR3 protein is CATRREGRNEQFF. The DNA of the CDR3 is TGTGCCACCCGCCGGGAGGGGCGGAATGAGCAGTTCTTC.

The rearrangement joins TRBV4-1 to TRBJ2-6; no definite D call. V lost 4 bases, J lost 1 base, and 8 bases lay in between. Germline CDR1 MGHRA, CDR2 YSYEKL. CDR3 length: 15 amino acids. The CDR3: CASSPGRSGANVLTF. The CDR3 bases are TGCGCCAGCAGCCCCGGTCGGTCTGGGGCCAACGTCCTGACTTTC.